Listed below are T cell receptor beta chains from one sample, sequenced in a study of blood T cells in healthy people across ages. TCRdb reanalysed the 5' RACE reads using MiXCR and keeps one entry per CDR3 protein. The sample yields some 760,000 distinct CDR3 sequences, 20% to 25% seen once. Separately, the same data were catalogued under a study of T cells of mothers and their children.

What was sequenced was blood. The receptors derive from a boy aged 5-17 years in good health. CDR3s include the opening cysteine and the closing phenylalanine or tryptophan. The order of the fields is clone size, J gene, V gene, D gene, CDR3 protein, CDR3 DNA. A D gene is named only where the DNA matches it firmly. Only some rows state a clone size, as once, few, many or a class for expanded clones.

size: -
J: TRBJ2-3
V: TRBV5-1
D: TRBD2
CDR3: CASSLGRTSGTTGTQYF
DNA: TGCGCCAGCAGCTTGGGAAGGACTAGCGGGACGACAGGTACGCAGTATTTT

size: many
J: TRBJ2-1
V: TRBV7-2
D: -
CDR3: CASSLDNMSEQFF
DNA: TGTGCCAGCAGCTTGGACAACATGAGTGAGCAGTTCTTC

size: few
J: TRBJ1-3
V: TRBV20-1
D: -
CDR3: CSARDRNGENTIYF
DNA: TGCAGTGCTAGAGATCGTAACGGCGAAAACACCATATATTTT

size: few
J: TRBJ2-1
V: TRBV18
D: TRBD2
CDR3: CASSRLAGVFYEQFF
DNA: TGTGCCAGCTCACGACTAGCGGGAGTATTTTATGAGCAGTTCTTC

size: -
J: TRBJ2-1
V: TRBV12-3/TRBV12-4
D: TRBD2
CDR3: CASRLAGTTYNEQFF
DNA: TGTGCCAGCAGACTAGCGGGGACCACCTACAATGAGCAGTTCTTC

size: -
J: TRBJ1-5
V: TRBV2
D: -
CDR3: CASSDGQYSNQPQHF
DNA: TGTGCCAGCAGTGACGGACAATATAGCAATCAGCCCCAGCATTTT

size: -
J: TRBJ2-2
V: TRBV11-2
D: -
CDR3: CASSLVYGSAGELFF
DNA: TGTGCCAGCAGCTTAGTTTACGGAAGCGCCGGGGAGCTGTTTTTT

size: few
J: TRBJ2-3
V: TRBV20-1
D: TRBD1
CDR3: CSATSGTGDDTQYF
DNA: TGCAGTGCTACTTCCGGGACAGGGGACGATACGCAGTATTTT

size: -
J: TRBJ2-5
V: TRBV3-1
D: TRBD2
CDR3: CASSQEGLAGVGEQYF
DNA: TGTGCCAGCAGCCAAGAAGGACTAGCGGGAGTTGGGGAGCAGTACTTC

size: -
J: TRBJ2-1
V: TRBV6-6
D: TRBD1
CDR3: CASRPGWTGWNEQFF
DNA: TGTGCCAGCAGACCCGGCTGGACAGGGTGGAATGAGCAGTTCTTC

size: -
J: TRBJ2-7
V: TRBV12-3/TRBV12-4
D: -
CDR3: CASSFTGTLYEQYF
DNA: TGTGCCAGCAGTTTCACAGGGACCCTCTACGAGCAGTACTTC

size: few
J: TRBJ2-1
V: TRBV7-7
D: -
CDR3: CASSFRVWDEQFF
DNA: TGTGCTAGCAGCTTTCGGGTCTGGGATGAGCAGTTCTTC

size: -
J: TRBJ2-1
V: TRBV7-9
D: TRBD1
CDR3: CASSFETGGRNNEQFF
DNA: TGTGCCAGCAGCTTCGAAACAGGGGGCAGAAACAATGAGCAGTTCTTC

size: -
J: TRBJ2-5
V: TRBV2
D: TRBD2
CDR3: CASSELAGFVLF
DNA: TGTGCCAGCAGTGAGCTAGCGGGGTTTGTCCTCTTC

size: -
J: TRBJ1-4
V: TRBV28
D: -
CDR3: CASSSTYEKLFF
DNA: TGTGCCAGCAGTTCCACGTATGAAAAACTGTTTTTT

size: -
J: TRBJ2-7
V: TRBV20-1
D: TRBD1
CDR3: CSAREGPGQVSEQYF
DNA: TGCAGTGCTAGAGAAGGGCCGGGACAGGTCAGCGAGCAGTACTTC

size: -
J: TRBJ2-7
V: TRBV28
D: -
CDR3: CASSKALLVVAYEQYF
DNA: TGTGCCAGCAGTAAGGCCTTACTCGTTGTGGCCTACGAGCAGTACTTC

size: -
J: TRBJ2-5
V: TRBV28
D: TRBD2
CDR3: CASTISGRAGETQYF
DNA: TGTGCCAGCACCATTAGCGGGAGGGCCGGGGAGACCCAGTACTTC

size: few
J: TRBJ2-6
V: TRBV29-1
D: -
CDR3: CSVSSRSGANVLTF
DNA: TGCAGCGTTTCCTCCCGCTCTGGGGCCAACGTCCTGACTTTC

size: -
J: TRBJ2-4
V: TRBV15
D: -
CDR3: CATSRAKGEGAKNIQYF
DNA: TGTGCCACCAGCAGAGCGAAGGGGGAGGGCGCCAAAAACATTCAGTACTTC

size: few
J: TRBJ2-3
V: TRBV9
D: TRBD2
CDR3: CASSVVAGLAARDTQYF
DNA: TGTGCCAGCAGCGTAGTGGCGGGACTAGCCGCCCGAGATACGCAGTATTTT

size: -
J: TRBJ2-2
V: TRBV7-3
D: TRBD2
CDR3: CASSLIVLSGENTGELFF
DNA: TGTGCCAGCAGCTTAATTGTCCTTAGCGGGGAGAACACCGGGGAGCTGTTTTTT

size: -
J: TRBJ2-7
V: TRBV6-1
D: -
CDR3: CASIPGQRYEQYF
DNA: TGTGCCAGCATTCCGGGACAACGCTACGAGCAGTACTTC

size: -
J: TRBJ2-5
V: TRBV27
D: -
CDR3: CASSLAALVTPQYF
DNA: TGTGCCAGCAGTTTGGCAGCTCTGGTTACGCCCCAGTACTTC

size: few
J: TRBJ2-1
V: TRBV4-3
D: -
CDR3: CASSQGIANYNEQFF
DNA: TGCGCCAGCAGCCAAGGGATAGCCAACTACAATGAGCAGTTCTTC

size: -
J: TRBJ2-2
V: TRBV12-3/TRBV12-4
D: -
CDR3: CASRYTAMNTGELFF
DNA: TGTGCCAGCAGATATACAGCAATGAACACCGGGGAGCTGTTTTTT

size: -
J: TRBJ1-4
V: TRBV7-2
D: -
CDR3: CASSRVEGEKLFF
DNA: TGTGCCAGCAGCCGCGTGGAAGGGGAAAAACTGTTTTTT

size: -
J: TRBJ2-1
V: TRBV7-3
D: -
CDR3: CASSLEGWSYNEQFF
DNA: TGTGCCAGCAGCCTGGAGGGGTGGTCCTACAATGAGCAGTTCTTC

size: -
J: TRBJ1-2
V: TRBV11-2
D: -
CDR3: CASSDGDVYGYTF
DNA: TGTGCCAGCAGCGACGGGGACGTCTATGGCTACACCTTC

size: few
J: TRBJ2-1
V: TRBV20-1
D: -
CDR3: CSARRGPLSYNEQFF
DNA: TGCAGTGCTAGAAGGGGTCCTTTATCCTACAATGAGCAGTTCTTC

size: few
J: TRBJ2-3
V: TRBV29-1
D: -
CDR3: CSVDSRGPRDTQYF
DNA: TGCAGCGTTGATTCCCGGGGACCCAGAGATACGCAGTATTTT

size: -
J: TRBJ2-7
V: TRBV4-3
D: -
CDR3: CASSQVLREGSYEQYF
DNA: TGCGCCAGCAGCCAAGTCCTCCGTGAGGGCTCCTACGAGCAGTACTTC

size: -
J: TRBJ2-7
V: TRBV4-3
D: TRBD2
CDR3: CASSQDRLAGGWEQYF
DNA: TGCGCCAGCAGCCAAGATCGCCTAGCGGGAGGTTGGGAGCAGTACTTC

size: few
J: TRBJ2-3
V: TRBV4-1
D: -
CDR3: CASSQSSGRSRTDTQYF
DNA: TGCGCCAGCAGCCAAAGCAGCGGTCGCTCTCGCACAGATACGCAGTATTTT

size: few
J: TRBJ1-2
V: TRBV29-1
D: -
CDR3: CSVGVPGSNYGYTF
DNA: TGCAGCGTTGGGGTCCCGGGGTCAAACTATGGCTACACCTTC

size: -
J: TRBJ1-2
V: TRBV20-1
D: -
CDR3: CSASDPTRSGYTF
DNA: TGCAGTGCTAGCGATCCGACCAGATCGGGCTACACCTTC

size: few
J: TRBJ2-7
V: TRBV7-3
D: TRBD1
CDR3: CASSLTATGPYEQYF
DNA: TGTGCCAGCAGCTTAACGGCGACAGGGCCCTACGAGCAGTACTTC

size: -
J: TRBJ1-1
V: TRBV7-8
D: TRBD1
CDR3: CASSSGTGVGAFF
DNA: TGTGCCAGCAGCTCTGGGACAGGGGTCGGAGCTTTCTTT

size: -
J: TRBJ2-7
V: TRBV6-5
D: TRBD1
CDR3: CASSYSDRASYEQYF
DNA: TGTGCCAGCAGTTACTCAGACAGGGCGTCCTACGAGCAGTACTTC

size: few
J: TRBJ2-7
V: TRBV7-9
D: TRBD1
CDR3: CASSPPGQPRYEQYF
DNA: TGTGCCAGCAGCCCACCGGGACAGCCCCGCTACGAGCAGTACTTC

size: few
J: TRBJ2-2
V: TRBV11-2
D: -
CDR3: CASSPAVRWELFF
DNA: TGTGCCAGCAGCCCAGCTGTTCGGTGGGAGCTGTTTTTT

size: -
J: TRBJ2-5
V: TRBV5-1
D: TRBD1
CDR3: CASSFRTGKKTQYF
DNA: TGCGCCAGCAGCTTTCGGACAGGCAAGAAGACCCAGTACTTC

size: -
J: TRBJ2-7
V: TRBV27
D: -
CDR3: CASSLGHNYEQYF
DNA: TGTGCCAGCAGTCTGGGACATAACTACGAGCAGTACTTC

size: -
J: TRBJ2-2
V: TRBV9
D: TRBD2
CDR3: CASSVALAGANTGELFF
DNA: TGTGCCAGCAGCGTAGCCCTAGCGGGGGCGAACACCGGGGAGCTGTTTTTT

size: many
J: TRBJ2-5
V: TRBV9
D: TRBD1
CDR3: CASSETGGSRIETQYF
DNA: TGTGCCAGCAGCGAGACAGGGGGCTCGAGAATTGAGACCCAGTACTTC

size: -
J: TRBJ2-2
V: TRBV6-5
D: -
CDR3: CASSYWAGSGVGTGELFF
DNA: TGTGCCAGCAGTTACTGGGCTGGGTCGGGAGTGGGGACCGGGGAGCTGTTTTTT

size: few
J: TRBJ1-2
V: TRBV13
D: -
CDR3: CASSLRLGYTF
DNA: TGTGCCAGCAGCTTAAGACTTGGCTACACCTTC

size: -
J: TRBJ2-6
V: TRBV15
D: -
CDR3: CATSRQQGTGANVLTF
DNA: TGTGCCACCAGCAGACAACAGGGAACTGGGGCCAACGTCCTGACTTTC

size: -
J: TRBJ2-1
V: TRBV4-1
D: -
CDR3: CASRFGPRDGGGEQFF
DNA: TGCGCCAGCAGATTTGGGCCAAGGGACGGAGGGGGTGAGCAGTTCTTC

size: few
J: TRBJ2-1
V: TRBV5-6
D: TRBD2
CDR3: CASSLRSGGEYEQFF
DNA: TGTGCCAGCAGCTTGCGTAGCGGGGGGGAGTATGAGCAGTTCTTC

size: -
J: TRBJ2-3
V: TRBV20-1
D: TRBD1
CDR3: CSAMGTESTDTQYF
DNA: TGCAGTGCTATGGGGACAGAGAGCACAGATACGCAGTATTTT

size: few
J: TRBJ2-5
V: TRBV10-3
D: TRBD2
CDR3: CAISAGTSGWETQYF
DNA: TGTGCCATCAGTGCCGGGACTAGCGGGTGGGAGACCCAGTACTTC

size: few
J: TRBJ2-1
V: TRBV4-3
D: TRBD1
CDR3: CASSQDREGTEQFF
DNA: TGCGCCAGCAGCCAGGACAGGGAAGGGACTGAGCAGTTCTTC

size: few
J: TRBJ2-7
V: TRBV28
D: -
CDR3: CASEGAGGRYEQYF
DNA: TGTGCTTCCGAGGGTGCCGGGGGAAGGTACGAGCAGTACTTC

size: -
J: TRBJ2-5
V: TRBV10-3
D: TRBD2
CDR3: CAIGPSGSYEIQYF
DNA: TGTGCCATCGGGCCTAGCGGGAGTTATGAGATCCAGTACTTC

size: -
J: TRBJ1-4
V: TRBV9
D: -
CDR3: CASSPGLERNENLFF
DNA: TGTGCCAGCAGCCCGGGCCTCGAGAGGAATGAAAACCTGTTTTTT

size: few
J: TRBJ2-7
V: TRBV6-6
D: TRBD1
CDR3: CASSHGTALSYEQYF
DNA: TGTGCCAGCAGTCACGGGACAGCCTTATCCTACGAGCAGTACTTC

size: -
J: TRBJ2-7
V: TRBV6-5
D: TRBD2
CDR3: CASSVSGSGHEQYF
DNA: TGTGCCAGCAGTGTTAGCGGGAGTGGCCACGAGCAGTACTTC

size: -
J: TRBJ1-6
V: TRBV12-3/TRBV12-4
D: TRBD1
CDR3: CASSSTGYNNSPLHF
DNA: TGTGCCAGCAGTTCGACAGGGTACAATAATTCACCCCTCCACTTT